Listed below are T cell receptor beta chains from one sample, sequenced in a study of control samples from healthy donors and cancer patients. The protocol was immunoSEQ multiplex PCR, while the TCRdb copy is restricted to in-frame clones and leaves out a portion. Of about 120,000 clones in the sample, 85% to 95% were seen once. Material for sequencing was PBMCs. These receptor sequences come from a man at least 80 years old with head and neck cancer. Both conserved end residues are part of each CDR3. A D gene is named only where the DNA matches it firmly. Where a row states a size, it is once, few, many or the class of an expanded clone; other rows omit it.

clone_size: .
d_call: .
j_call: TRBJ2-1
v_call: TRBV7-9
cdr3_aa: CASSLGSGPPNEQFF
cdr3_nt: TGTGCCAGCAGCTTAGGTTCTGGGCCCCCCAATGAGCAGTTCTTC

clone_size: .
d_call: .
j_call: TRBJ1-1
v_call: TRBV19
cdr3_aa: CASSAGPVMNTEAFF
cdr3_nt: TGTGCCAGTAGCGCCGGACCGGTTATGAACACTGAAGCTTTCTTT

clone_size: .
d_call: TRBD1
j_call: TRBJ2-3
v_call: TRBV5-5
cdr3_aa: CASSWGQVNTDTQYF
cdr3_nt: TGTGCCAGCAGCTGGGGACAGGTGAACACAGATACGCAGTATTTT

clone_size: .
d_call: .
j_call: TRBJ1-4
v_call: TRBV10-3
cdr3_aa: CAISESRASNEKLFF
cdr3_nt: TGTGCCATCAGTGAAAGCCGGGCCTCTAATGAAAAACTGTTTTTT

clone_size: .
d_call: .
j_call: TRBJ1-4
v_call: TRBV5-1
cdr3_aa: CASSSGNLGEKLFF
cdr3_nt: TGCGCCAGCAGCTCAGGGAACCTGGGGGAAAAACTGTTTTTT

clone_size: .
d_call: .
j_call: TRBJ1-2
v_call: TRBV7-9
cdr3_aa: CASSLASPYGYTF
cdr3_nt: TGTGCCAGCAGCTTAGCGTCGCCGTATGGCTACACCTTC

clone_size: .
d_call: .
j_call: TRBJ2-3
v_call: TRBV6-4
cdr3_aa: CASSGGASSTDTQYF
cdr3_nt: TGTGCCAGCAGTGGGGGGGCCTCTAGCACAGATACGCAGTATTTT

clone_size: .
d_call: .
j_call: TRBJ2-2
v_call: TRBV5-1
cdr3_aa: CASRPGTQNTGELFF
cdr3_nt: TGCGCCAGCCGACCCGGGACACAAAACACCGGGGAGCTGTTTTTT

clone_size: .
d_call: .
j_call: TRBJ1-1
v_call: TRBV20-1
cdr3_aa: CSAKGRTEAFF
cdr3_nt: TGCAGTGCCAAGGGGCGCACTGAAGCTTTCTTT

clone_size: .
d_call: .
j_call: TRBJ2-1
v_call: TRBV12-3/TRBV12-4
cdr3_aa: CASSLYRGNEQFF
cdr3_nt: TGTGCCAGCAGTTTATATCGCGGCAATGAGCAGTTCTTC

clone_size: once
d_call: .
j_call: TRBJ1-2
v_call: TRBV15
cdr3_aa: CATSRELRLRVHGYTF
cdr3_nt: TGTGCCACCAGCAGAGAACTGCGCCTGAGGGTCCATGGCTACACCTTC

clone_size: .
d_call: .
j_call: TRBJ2-2
v_call: TRBV5-1
cdr3_aa: CASSLAWTTGELFF
cdr3_nt: TGCGCCAGCAGCTTGGCGTGGACCACCGGGGAGCTGTTTTTT

clone_size: .
d_call: .
j_call: TRBJ1-1
v_call: TRBV30
cdr3_aa: CAWRGWVWNTEAFF
cdr3_nt: TGTGCCTGGAGGGGCTGGGTTTGGAACACTGAAGCTTTCTTT

clone_size: .
d_call: .
j_call: TRBJ2-2
v_call: TRBV7-8
cdr3_aa: CASSLAGGELFF
cdr3_nt: TGTGCCAGCAGCTTAGCGGGGGGGGAGCTGTTTTTT

clone_size: .
d_call: TRBD1
j_call: TRBJ2-5
v_call: TRBV5-1
cdr3_aa: CASSLEAVRGPQETQYF
cdr3_nt: TGCGCCAGCAGCTTGGAGGCGGTCAGGGGGCCCCAAGAGACCCAGTACTTC

clone_size: .
d_call: .
j_call: TRBJ2-3
v_call: TRBV7-9
cdr3_aa: CASSLVAGRDTQYF
cdr3_nt: TGTGCCAGCAGCTTAGTGGCAGGGAGGGATACGCAGTATTTT

clone_size: .
d_call: TRBD1
j_call: TRBJ1-6
v_call: TRBV10-1
cdr3_aa: CASSELKPGQGASPLHF
cdr3_nt: TGCGCCAGCAGTGAGTTGAAACCGGGACAGGGGGCATCACCCCTCCACTTT

clone_size: few
d_call: TRBD1
j_call: TRBJ1-6
v_call: TRBV19
cdr3_aa: CASSFSGGADNSPLHF
cdr3_nt: TGTGCCAGTAGTTTCTCAGGGGGCGCTGATAATTCACCCCTCCACTTT

clone_size: few
d_call: .
j_call: TRBJ2-3
v_call: TRBV9
cdr3_aa: CASSGTISTDTQYF
cdr3_nt: TGTGCCAGCAGCGGAACAATTAGCACAGATACGCAGTATTTT

clone_size: .
d_call: .
j_call: TRBJ2-1
v_call: TRBV3-1/TRBV3-2
cdr3_aa: CASSQEVGIYSEQFF
cdr3_nt: TGTGCCAGCAGCCAAGAAGTGGGGATTTACAGTGAGCAGTTCTTC

clone_size: .
d_call: .
j_call: TRBJ2-5
v_call: TRBV6-1
cdr3_aa: CASSEEGPRWGTQYF
cdr3_nt: TGTGCCAGCAGTGAAGAGGGCCCGCGTTGGGGGACCCAGTACTTC

clone_size: .
d_call: .
j_call: TRBJ1-1
v_call: TRBV12-3/TRBV12-4
cdr3_aa: CASSLGGNTEAFF
cdr3_nt: TGTGCCAGCAGCCTGGGCGGGAACACTGAAGCTTTCTTT

clone_size: .
d_call: .
j_call: TRBJ2-7
v_call: TRBV5-4
cdr3_aa: CASSAGYEQYF
cdr3_nt: TGTGCCAGCAGCGCGGGCTACGAGCAGTACTTC

clone_size: .
d_call: .
j_call: TRBJ2-5
v_call: TRBV5-1
cdr3_aa: CASSLAVGARETQYF
cdr3_nt: TGCGCCAGCAGCTTGGCCGTTGGGGCCAGAGAGACCCAGTACTTC

clone_size: .
d_call: TRBD2
j_call: TRBJ2-3
v_call: TRBV25-1
cdr3_aa: CASNPRGGAADTQYF
cdr3_nt: TGTGCCAGCAACCCCCGGGGGGGGGCGGCAGATACGCAGTATTTT

clone_size: .
d_call: .
j_call: TRBJ2-7
v_call: TRBV7-9
cdr3_aa: CASSLLGGLEEQYF
cdr3_nt: TGTGCCAGCAGCTTATTGGGGGGCCTCGAAGAGCAGTACTTC

clone_size: .
d_call: .
j_call: TRBJ1-4
v_call: TRBV2
cdr3_aa: CASSEALGHWINEKLFF
cdr3_nt: TGTGCCAGCAGTGAAGCCCTCGGGCACTGGATTAATGAAAAACTGTTTTTT

clone_size: few
d_call: TRBD1
j_call: TRBJ1-2
v_call: TRBV19
cdr3_aa: CASSIWTGRSGYTF
cdr3_nt: TGTGCCAGTAGTATTTGGACAGGAAGAAGTGGCTACACCTTC

clone_size: .
d_call: .
j_call: TRBJ2-3
v_call: TRBV21-1
cdr3_aa: CASSKARNTHASTDTQYF
cdr3_nt: TGTGCCAGCAGCAAAGCTCGAAATACACATGCTAGCACAGATACGCAGTATTTT

clone_size: .
d_call: .
j_call: TRBJ2-1
v_call: TRBV28
cdr3_aa: CASSLAGQSYNEQFF
cdr3_nt: TGTGCCAGCAGTTTAGCGGGACAGTCCTACAATGAGCAGTTCTTC

clone_size: .
d_call: .
j_call: TRBJ2-3
v_call: TRBV6-4
cdr3_aa: CASTTGTPGGDTQYF
cdr3_nt: TGTGCCAGCACCACGGGGACCCCCGGAGGAGATACGCAGTATTTT

clone_size: .
d_call: .
j_call: TRBJ1-6
v_call: TRBV27
cdr3_aa: CASSPGVKNSPLHF
cdr3_nt: TGTGCCAGCAGTCCGGGTGTAAAAAATTCACCCCTCCACTTT

clone_size: .
d_call: .
j_call: TRBJ1-4
v_call: TRBV9
cdr3_aa: CASSVGVATNEKLFF
cdr3_nt: TGTGCCAGCAGCGTAGGAGTGGCAACTAATGAAAAACTGTTTTTT

clone_size: .
d_call: .
j_call: TRBJ1-1
v_call: TRBV6-5
cdr3_aa: CASSHLVGEAFF
cdr3_nt: TGTGCCAGCAGCCACCTAGTGGGTGAAGCTTTCTTT

clone_size: .
d_call: .
j_call: TRBJ1-2
v_call: TRBV21-1
cdr3_aa: CASGWTGHIYGYTF
cdr3_nt: TGTGCCAGCGGATGGACAGGGCATATCTATGGCTACACCTTC

clone_size: .
d_call: TRBD1
j_call: TRBJ1-6
v_call: TRBV10-1
cdr3_aa: CASSPNRDRNSPLHF
cdr3_nt: TGCGCCAGCAGTCCGAACCGGGACAGAAATTCACCCCTCCACTTT

clone_size: once
d_call: .
j_call: TRBJ2-5
v_call: TRBV14
cdr3_aa: CASSQVPQTQYF
cdr3_nt: TGTGCCAGCAGCCAAGTTCCTCAGACCCAGTACTTC

clone_size: .
d_call: TRBD1
j_call: TRBJ1-1
v_call: TRBV5-1
cdr3_aa: CASSFTGTGDTEAFF
cdr3_nt: TGCGCCAGCAGCTTTACCGGGACAGGGGACACTGAAGCTTTCTTT

clone_size: few
d_call: .
j_call: TRBJ2-7
v_call: TRBV5-8
cdr3_aa: CASSSLGGGLAASSYEQYF
cdr3_nt: TGTGCCAGCTCTTCCCTAGGTGGGGGGCTAGCGGCCAGCTCCTACGAGCAGTACTTC

clone_size: .
d_call: TRBD2
j_call: TRBJ2-1
v_call: TRBV5-1
cdr3_aa: CASSLNGGAYNEQFF
cdr3_nt: TGCGCCAGCAGCTTGAACGGGGGGGCGTACAATGAGCAGTTCTTC